This T cell receptor beta chain was found in a study of technical replicates of blood from a handful of donors. The V end was cut by 1 base, the J end by 6 bases, with 15 bases between. Germline V gene sequence: CDR1 SGHTA, CDR2 FQGNSA. The CDR3 has 15 amino acids. Assay used: immunoSEQ multiplex PCR; TCRdb lists only in-frame clones, some missing. The profile shows 60,000 to 80,000 clones, around 87% of them singletons. The sequenced sample consisted of PBMCs. V and J are TRBV7-2 and TRBJ1-2; a possible D gene is TRBD1 (5 bases). The clonotype was recovered from a human donor in good health. Some clones in this sample may be carry-over from other donors' samples. Written as DNA, the CDR3 is TGTGCCAGCAGCTTAGATCTTGGGGCCGTAAATGGCTACACCTTC. It codes for CASSLDLGAVNGYTF.